This entry features one T cell receptor beta chain sequence. Clones were read by immunoSEQ multiplex PCR, and TCRdb kept only the in-frame ones, dropping some. The top ten hold approximately 1.2% of the sample, which has 60,000 to 70,000 clones, about 80% seen once. The sample originates from a study of OX40 agonist ivuxolimab in advanced cancers. This CDR3 region has 16 residues. With V trimmed by 3 bases and J by 2 bases, 5 bases remained unmatched. CDR1 and CDR2 from the germline V gene are WNHNN and SYGVQD (reference sequence). The chain uses TRBV10-1 and TRBJ2-5; 11 bases agree with TRBD2. Sequences were derived from CD4+ or CD8+ T cells sorted from blood, sampled in a trial of the OX40 agonist ivuxolimab. This receptor was taken from an adult with an advanced solid tumor such as melanoma, head and neck, liver or kidney cancer. The CDR3 loop is CASSDQLAGAQETQYF. The CDR3 bases are TGCGCCAGCAGTGACCAACTAGCGGGGGCTCAAGAGACCCAGTACTTC.